This TCR beta chain derives from a study of T-cell reconstitution after alpha-beta-depleted transplantation in children. Study-wide results and caveats: Fresh T-cell production supplied most of the T-cell counts and diversity seen one year after transplant. At around two months after transplant, the alpha-beta T cells were reportedly derived from several hundred expanded clones that came from non-depleted graft cells.

TCRbeta library preparation incorporated unique molecular identifiers. TCRdb itself ran the PCR reads through MiXCR, one entry per CDR3 protein. Here the sample spans fewer than 550,000 distinct CDR3 sequences, about 10% being singletons. This clonotype was seen more than once but under ten times. No antigen is known for it. The CDR3 contains 17 residues. V was shortened by 5 bases and J by 0 bases, with 18 bases between the two germline ends. From germline, CDR1 is SGHTA and CDR2 FQGNSA. This TCR came from a female patient between 2 and 15 years old who had a stem cell transplant for aplastic anemia, so the T cells may come from the graft donor. The gene calls are TRBV7-2 and TRBJ2-3; D possibly corresponds to TRBD1 (5 bases). The specimen comprised PBMCs, mostly from graft donor cells, sampled 180 days after TCRalphabeta/CD19-depleted stem cell transplant. The CDR3 protein is CASSPQGGRPSTDTQYF. CDR3 nucleotides: TGTGCCAGCAGCCCCCAGGGCGGCCGCCCTAGCACAGATACGCAGTATTTT. The variable domain in full, completed from reference TRBV7-2 and TRBJ2-3, reads GAGVSQSPSNKVTEKGKDVELRCDPISGHTALYWYRQSLGQGLEFLIYFQGNSAPDKSGLPSDRFSAERTGGSVSTLTIQRTQQEDSAVYLCASSPQGGRPSTDTQYFGPGTRLTVL.